This TCR beta chain was captured by sequencing in a study of Tregs in tolerant kidney transplant recipients. A remark on this clone: As yet, its antigen is unknown.

Sequenced by immunoSEQ multiplex PCR; TCRdb stores in-frame clones only, minus some. The top ten clones hold more than 0.5% of a sample with fewer than 150,000 clones, almost 95% of them seen once. Germline CDR1 KGHSH, CDR2 LQKENI. V was clipped by 3 bases and J by 6 bases; unmatched bases: 6. This CDR3 spans 14 amino acids. Study-level findings and limits: Findings come from small patient numbers and require larger validation. Biological reproducibility was not directly addressed, but technical replication error appeared minimal.

Unstimulated Tregs (CD4+CD25+CD127-) and CD4+CD25- non-Tregs were sorted from PBMCs. The genes are TRBV18 and TRBJ1-1; 8 bases are a match to TRBD1. Sequenced: CD4+ T cells from blood. This receptor was obtained from a human donor in good health. CDR3 protein: CASSPDRAWSEAFF. The CDR3 DNA reads as TGTGCCAGCTCACCGGACAGGGCATGGTCTGAAGCTTTCTTT.